Listed below are T cell receptor beta chains from one sample, sequenced in a study of CD8+ T cells in alopecia areata. Measured with immunoSEQ multiplex PCR; TCRdb has only the in-frame clones, and not every one. The repertoire holds hundreds of thousands of clones, more than 60% seen once, with roughly 1.2% in the top ten. The specimen comprised CD4+ T cells sorted from blood, sampled around week 46, from a patient treated with tofacitinib. These receptors were obtained from a human donor with alopecia areata. Each CDR3 is given with its conserved first and last residue. The order of the fields is CDR3 protein, CDR3 DNA, J gene, V gene, D gene, CDR3 length, clone size. The D gene is left open where the match is weak. Clone size is stated in some rows and not others, as once, few, many or a class when expanded.

cdr3_aa: CSSGDETQYF
cdr3_nt: TGCAGCTCAGGGGATGAGACCCAGTACTTC
j_call: TRBJ2-5
v_call: TRBV29-1
d_call: .
cdr3_length: 10
clone_size: few

cdr3_aa: CASRGTSAMNTGELFF
cdr3_nt: TGCGCCAGCAGAGGGACTAGCGCTATGAACACCGGGGAGCTGTTTTTT
j_call: TRBJ2-2
v_call: TRBV5-1
d_call: TRBD2
cdr3_length: 16
clone_size: .

cdr3_aa: CSVARGAKNIQYF
cdr3_nt: TGCAGCGTTGCGAGGGGAGCCAAAAACATTCAGTACTTC
j_call: TRBJ2-4
v_call: TRBV29-1
d_call: .
cdr3_length: 13
clone_size: .

cdr3_aa: CASTLGLAGETQYF
cdr3_nt: TGTGCCAGCACCCTGGGACTAGCCGGCGAGACCCAGTACTTC
j_call: TRBJ2-5
v_call: TRBV2
d_call: TRBD2
cdr3_length: 14
clone_size: few

cdr3_aa: CASRGLLRDYHEDEQFF
cdr3_nt: TGCGCCAGCAGGGGGCTTTTGCGGGACTACCACGAGGATGAGCAGTTCTTC
j_call: TRBJ2-1
v_call: TRBV10-2
d_call: TRBD2
cdr3_length: 17
clone_size: few

cdr3_aa: CAWIPGTVEAFF
cdr3_nt: TGTGCCTGGATTCCAGGGACAGTAGAAGCTTTCTTT
j_call: TRBJ1-1
v_call: TRBV30
d_call: TRBD1
cdr3_length: 12
clone_size: .

cdr3_aa: CASSQSLAGAIYEQYF
cdr3_nt: TGTGCCAGCAGCCAGAGCCTAGCGGGGGCCATCTACGAGCAGTACTTC
j_call: TRBJ2-7
v_call: TRBV14
d_call: TRBD2
cdr3_length: 16
clone_size: .

cdr3_aa: CASSLDRGVELAPQHF
cdr3_nt: TGTGCCAGCAGCCTCGATAGGGGAGTCGAATTGGCTCCCCAGCATTTT
j_call: TRBJ1-5
v_call: TRBV7-2
d_call: .
cdr3_length: 16
clone_size: .

cdr3_aa: CAISGWTSGGANEQFF
cdr3_nt: TGTGCCATCAGTGGGTGGACTAGCGGGGGGGCCAATGAGCAGTTCTTC
j_call: TRBJ2-1
v_call: TRBV10-3
d_call: TRBD2
cdr3_length: 16
clone_size: .

cdr3_aa: CASSQQMWTEAFF
cdr3_nt: TGCGCCAGCAGCCAGCAAATGTGGACTGAAGCTTTCTTT
j_call: TRBJ1-1
v_call: TRBV4-1
d_call: .
cdr3_length: 13
clone_size: .

cdr3_aa: CASSRRTGRNSPLHF
cdr3_nt: TGTGCCAGCAGCCGCCGGACAGGGAGAAATTCACCCCTCCACTTT
j_call: TRBJ1-6
v_call: TRBV5-6
d_call: TRBD1
cdr3_length: 15
clone_size: .

cdr3_aa: CASSFSRGGMNTEAFF
cdr3_nt: TGTGCCAGCAGCTTTTCCAGGGGTGGGATGAACACTGAAGCTTTCTTT
j_call: TRBJ1-1
v_call: TRBV11-2
d_call: .
cdr3_length: 16
clone_size: .

cdr3_aa: CSVVRRMNTEAFF
cdr3_nt: TGCAGCGTTGTGAGGAGAATGAACACTGAAGCTTTCTTT
j_call: TRBJ1-1
v_call: TRBV29-1
d_call: .
cdr3_length: 13
clone_size: .

cdr3_aa: CAWTGQGEKLFF
cdr3_nt: TGTGCCTGGACCGGACAGGGGGAAAAACTGTTTTTT
j_call: TRBJ1-4
v_call: TRBV30
d_call: TRBD1
cdr3_length: 12
clone_size: .

cdr3_aa: CSVDNDRRGLYEQFF
cdr3_nt: TGCAGCGTTGATAACGACAGGAGGGGCCTTTATGAGCAGTTCTTC
j_call: TRBJ2-1
v_call: TRBV29-1
d_call: .
cdr3_length: 15
clone_size: few

cdr3_aa: CASSPGIVENTEAFF
cdr3_nt: TGTGCCAGCTCACCAGGGATTGTGGAGAACACTGAAGCTTTCTTT
j_call: TRBJ1-1
v_call: TRBV18
d_call: .
cdr3_length: 15
clone_size: .

cdr3_aa: CSGQQGGSTEAFF
cdr3_nt: TGCAGCGGCCAACAGGGAGGTAGCACTGAAGCTTTCTTT
j_call: TRBJ1-1
v_call: TRBV29-1
d_call: .
cdr3_length: 13
clone_size: .

cdr3_aa: CANRGRTGELFF
cdr3_nt: TGTGCCAACCGAGGGCGAACCGGGGAGCTGTTTTTT
j_call: TRBJ2-2
v_call: TRBV11-3
d_call: .
cdr3_length: 12
clone_size: .

cdr3_aa: CASSLVDQLTDTQYF
cdr3_nt: TGCGCCAGCAGCTTGGTAGACCAGCTCACAGATACGCAGTATTTT
j_call: TRBJ2-3
v_call: TRBV5-1
d_call: .
cdr3_length: 15
clone_size: .

cdr3_aa: CASSEAQGSNSPLHF
cdr3_nt: TGTGCCAGCAGTGAAGCACAGGGTAGTAATTCACCCCTCCACTTT
j_call: TRBJ1-6
v_call: TRBV6-1
d_call: .
cdr3_length: 15
clone_size: .

cdr3_aa: CAWSVTGVGNSPLHF
cdr3_nt: TGTGCCTGGAGTGTAACCGGGGTGGGGAATTCACCCCTCCACTTT
j_call: TRBJ1-6
v_call: TRBV30
d_call: .
cdr3_length: 15
clone_size: .

cdr3_aa: CSVEPGNTEAFF
cdr3_nt: TGCAGCGTCGAACCAGGGAACACTGAAGCTTTCTTT
j_call: TRBJ1-1
v_call: TRBV29-1
d_call: .
cdr3_length: 12
clone_size: once

cdr3_aa: CASSLSIRQSYGYTF
cdr3_nt: TGTGCCAGCAGTTTATCTATTCGGCAGTCCTATGGCTACACCTTC
j_call: TRBJ1-2
v_call: TRBV28
d_call: .
cdr3_length: 15
clone_size: .

cdr3_aa: CASSLDVGGRETQYF
cdr3_nt: TGCGCCAGCAGCTTGGACGTCGGGGGGCGGGAGACCCAGTACTTC
j_call: TRBJ2-5
v_call: TRBV5-1
d_call: .
cdr3_length: 15
clone_size: .

cdr3_aa: CAIRPDGTSGGLDTQYF
cdr3_nt: TGTGCCATCAGACCCGACGGGACTAGCGGGGGCTTAGATACGCAGTATTTT
j_call: TRBJ2-3
v_call: TRBV10-3
d_call: TRBD2
cdr3_length: 17
clone_size: .

cdr3_aa: CSVRTGVYEQYF
cdr3_nt: TGCAGCGTCCGGACAGGGGTGTACGAGCAGTACTTC
j_call: TRBJ2-7
v_call: TRBV29-1
d_call: TRBD1
cdr3_length: 12
clone_size: .